The 16 T cell receptor beta chains in this list originate from one sample, sequenced in a study of T and B cells in COVID-19 patients. From blood, about 230-500 ng of genomic DNA served as TRB template. Multiplex PCR with BIOMED2 TRB-A/B primer pools amplified TRB rearrangements. TCRdb called the multiplex PCR reads again in MiXCR, with one record for every CDR3 protein. The sample consists of over 10,000 distinct CDR3 sequences, about 25% of them appearing once. The source material was blood. These receptor sequences come from a human donor who had recovered from COVID-19.

This clonotype is medium-sized. The V and J genes are TRBV6-4 and TRBJ2-1, with unresolved D. CDR1 and CDR2 (germline): MRHNA, SNTAGT. CDR3 length equals 13 residues. The V gene lost 1 base and the J gene lost 5 bases, with 6 bases spanning the gap. The CDR3 DNA is TGTGCCAGCAGTGACTACAGAGACAATGAGCAGTTCTTC. Translated, it gives CASSDYRDNEQFF.

The chain uses TRBV24-1 and TRBJ2-1, with 7 bases that match TRBD1. The CDR3 consists of 15 residues. Germline CDR1 reads KGHDR; CDR2 reads SFDVKD. V was pared by 5 bases and J by 5 bases, with 8 bases of the junction left unmatched. The CDR3 is CATSVGQDGHNEQFF. The CDR3 bases are TGTGCCACCAGTGTTGGACAGGACGGCCACAATGAGCAGTTCTTC.

J is TRBJ1-5 and V is TRBV12-3 or TRBV12-4, with D possibly matching TRBD1 (5 bases). The CDR3 runs 15 residues. V gave up 1 base and J gave up 0 bases, with 7 bases separating them. The CDR3 DNA sequence: TGTGCCAGCAGTTTAGGGGGGAATAGCAATCAGCCCCAGCATTTT. This encodes CASSLGGNSNQPQHF.

This clonotype is termed medium-sized (0.01 to 0.1%). The chain uses TRBV6-1 and TRBJ2-3, with TRBD1 matching 7 bases. The CDR3 runs to 15 residues. Trimming removed 8 bases from V and 4 bases from J; junction bases left unmatched: 12. In germline, CDR1 is MNHNS, CDR2 SASEGT. CDR3: CASAAQGRGADTQYF. The CDR3 DNA reads as TGTGCCAGCGCGGCACAGGGGAGAGGCGCAGATACGCAGTATTTT.

Ten or more counts support this clonotype. The V gene is TRBV27, the J gene TRBJ2-4; D gene unclear. Germline V gene data show CDR1 as MNHEY and CDR2 as SMNVEV (reference sequence). V was clipped by 3 bases and J by 4 bases, with 7 bases between them. The CDR3 has 13 amino acids. CDR3 nucleotide sequence: TGTGCCAGCAGTTTGGCGGATAAAAACATTCAGTACTTC. This translates into CASSLADKNIQYF.

This clonotype occurred a few times. One end of the junction is discordant with germline, which a read error may explain. The chain combines TRBV6-5 with TRBJ2-1; weak D call: TRBD1 (6 bases). CDR1 and CDR2 (germline): MNHEY, SVGAGI. The CDR3 has 15 amino acids. The CDR3 bases are TGCGCCAGCAGTGACCGGCAGGGGTCCTACAATGAGCAGTTCTTC. It translates to CASSDRQGSYNEQFF.

The chain couples TRBV5-1 to TRBJ2-1; D is ambiguous. Trimming removed 4 bases from V and 9 bases from J, with 17 bases in between. This CDR3 has 14 residues. Germline V gene lookup returns CDR1 SGHRS and CDR2 YFSETQ. CDR3 protein: CASSREPIIGEQFF. CDR3 DNA: TGCGCCAGCAGCAGAGAGCCCATCATAGGTGAGCAGTTCTTC.

This chain uses TRBV20-1 with TRBJ1-1; D gene ambiguous. With 5 bases removed from V and 0 bases from J, the gap between germline ends came to 16 bases. The germline gives CDR1 DFQATT, CDR2 SNEGSKA (reference sequence). This CDR3 has 15 residues. The CDR3 spells CSAQDTSFMNTEAFF. In DNA form, the CDR3 reads TGCAGTGCTCAAGATACTTCATTTATGAACACTGAAGCTTTCTTT.

This clonotype is labeled as medium-sized. The V and J genes are TRBV6-6 and TRBJ2-7, with 10 bases aligning to TRBD1. J lost 1 base, V lost 8 bases, and 2 bases had no gene match. The CDR3 runs to 13 residues. CDR1 and CDR2 (germline): MNHNY, SVGAGI (reference sequence). This CDR3 is CASRQGASYEQYF. The DNA of the CDR3 is TGTGCCAGCCGACAGGGGGCGTCCTACGAGCAGTACTTC.

This sequence joins TRBV19 and TRBJ2-2; no definite D call. V was clipped by 4 bases and J by 1 base, with 10 bases between them. The CDR3 loop spans 15 amino acids. The germline V gene has CDR1 LNHDA and CDR2 SQIVND (reference sequence). The CDR3 DNA sequence: TGTGCCAGTAGTACCGCAGCCCGGAACACCGGGGAGCTGTTTTTT. Protein: CASSTAARNTGELFF. Full variable domain (missing parts from reference TRBV19 and TRBJ2-2): DGGITQSPKYLFRKEGQNVTLSCEQNLNHDAMYWYRQDPGQGLRLIYYSQIVNDFQKGDIAEGYSVSREKKESFPLTVTSAQKNPTAFYLCASSTAARNTGELFFGEGSRLTVL.

This clonotype was recorded a few times. J is TRBJ2-3 and V is TRBV7-9, with 10 bases that match TRBD2. The CDR3 is 16 residues long. Germline CDR1 reads SEHNR; CDR2 reads FQNEAQ (reference sequence). The V and J ends lost 2 bases and 1 base, in that order; junction bases with no gene match: 3. The CDR3 reads CASSLPGLAGTDTQYF. In DNA form, the CDR3 reads TGTGCCAGCAGCTTACCCGGACTAGCGGGCACAGATACGCAGTATTTT.

This clonotype was seen repeatedly, ten times or more. V gene TRBV12-3 or TRBV12-4 combines with J gene TRBJ1-4; tentative D call: TRBD1 (5 bases). The CDR3 covers 14 residues. Trimming took 0 bases from V and 8 from J, leaving 10 bases between them. The CDR3 DNA reads TGTGCCAGCAGTTTAGCTGGGGCGACGGAAAAACTGTTTTTT. Amino acids: CASSLAGATEKLFF.

V and J are TRBV7-9 and TRBJ2-1, with 7 bases lining up with TRBD2. The CDR3 spans 17 residues. J lost 0 bases, V lost 1 base, and 6 bases had no gene match. Germline loops: CDR1 SEHNR, CDR2 FQNEAQ (reference sequence). In DNA, the CDR3 is TGTGCCAGCAGCTTAGTAGCAGCGGGGAGCTCCTACAATGAGCAGTTCTTC. Its translation is CASSLVAAGSSYNEQFF.

As regards this clonotype: A much larger clone sits a single nucleotide away, making a read error possible. The chain employs TRBV6-8 and TRBJ2-7; 7 bases match TRBD2. V dropped 5 bases and J dropped 9; count of bases not matched to a gene: 7. Germline CDR1 is MNHGY and CDR2 is SAAAGT. There are 12 residues in the CDR3. DNA of the CDR3: TGTGCCAGCAGTCGGGACTACTCCGTGCAGTACTTC. Residues: CASSRDYSVQYF.

This clonotype was picked up a small number of times. V is TRBV5-5 and J is TRBJ2-2; no reliable D call. The CDR3 contains 12 residues. Germline V gene data show CDR1 as SGHKS and CDR2 as YYEKEE (reference sequence). Between the trimmed V and J ends, which lost 7 bases and 5 bases, there was a span of 9 bases. The chain's CDR3 is CASGMWTGELFF. Written as DNA, the CDR3 is TGTGCCAGCGGCATGTGGACCGGGGAGCTGTTTTTT.

This clonotype is deemed medium-sized (0.01 to 0.1%). The J gene is TRBJ2-3, the V gene TRBV19; D is tentatively TRBD1 or TRBD2 (6 bases each). In germline, CDR1 is LNHDA, CDR2 SQIVND (reference sequence). Trimming removed 3 bases from V and 8 bases from J, with 12 bases in between. The CDR3 is 13 amino acids. The DNA of the CDR3 is TGTGCCAGTAGTATTAGGGGGGTTCCTACGCAGTATTTT. Translated: CASSIRGVPTQYF.